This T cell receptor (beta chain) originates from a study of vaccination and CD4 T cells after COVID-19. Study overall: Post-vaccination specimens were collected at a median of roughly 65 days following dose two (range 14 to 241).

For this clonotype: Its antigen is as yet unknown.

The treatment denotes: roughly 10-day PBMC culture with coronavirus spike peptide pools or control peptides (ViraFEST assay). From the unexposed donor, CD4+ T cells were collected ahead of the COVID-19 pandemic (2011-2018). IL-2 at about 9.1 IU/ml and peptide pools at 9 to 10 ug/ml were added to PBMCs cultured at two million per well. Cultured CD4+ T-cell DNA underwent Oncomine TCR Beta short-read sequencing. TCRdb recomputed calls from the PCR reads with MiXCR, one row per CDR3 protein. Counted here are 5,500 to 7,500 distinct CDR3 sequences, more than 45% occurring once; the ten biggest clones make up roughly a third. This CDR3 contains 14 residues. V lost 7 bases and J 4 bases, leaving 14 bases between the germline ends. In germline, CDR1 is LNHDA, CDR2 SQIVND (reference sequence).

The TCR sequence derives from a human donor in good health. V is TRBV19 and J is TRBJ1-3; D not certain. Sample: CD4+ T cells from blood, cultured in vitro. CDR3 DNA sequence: TGTGCCAGTACCCACGGAGGGTACGGAAACACCATATATTTT. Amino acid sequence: CASTHGGYGNTIYF.